The 4 T cell receptor beta chains in this list originate from one sample, sequenced in a study of blood T cell repertoires in COVID-19. Using immunoSEQ multiplex PCR, the repertoire was profiled, and TCRdb retains in-frame clones only, with some absent. The table lists about 140,000 clones, 87% of them singletons. Material for sequencing was peripheral blood. Receptors originate from a woman aged 40 to 50 with acute or convalescent COVID-19.

This clone was seen once. The CDR3 nucleotides are TGTGCCAGCAGTTCGTATCTAGCGGGGGGTAGCACAGATACGCAGTATTTT. Translated: CASSSYLAGGSTDTQYF. This chain connects TRBV6-2 or TRBV6-3 to TRBJ2-3; TRBD2 matches 11 bases. The V and J ends lost 4 bases and 0 bases, in that order; junction bases with no gene match: 6. This CDR3 has 17 amino acids. CDR1 MNHEY and CDR2 SVGEGT come from the germline V gene.

V gene TRBV9 combines with J gene TRBJ1-1, with 8 bases aligning to TRBD1. Trimming removed 3 bases from V and 0 bases from J; junction bases left unmatched: 7. The CDR3 contains 16 residues. Germline V lookup: CDR1 SGDLS, CDR2 YYNGEE. For the CDR3, the DNA is TGTGCCAGCAGCGAGGCCCCGACAGGGGTGAACACTGAAGCTTTCTTT. Translation: CASSEAPTGVNTEAFF.

The chain carries TRBV10-3 and TRBJ2-3; 11 positions agree with TRBD2. After removal of 5 bases from V and 2 bases from J, the junction contained 12 bases not matched to a gene. Per the germline V gene, CDR1 is ENHRY and CDR2 is SYGVKD. CDR3 length: 18 residues. The CDR3 here is CAISQLAGVTGDTDTQYF. DNA for the CDR3: TGTGCCATCAGTCAACTAGCGGGGGTTACTGGTGACACAGATACGCAGTATTTT.

The chain has TRBV5-1 and TRBJ1-1, with TRBD1 as a possible D gene (5 bases). Trimming cost V 5 bases and J 5 bases, with 13 bases left between them. This CDR3 is built from 13 residues. CDR1 and CDR2 (germline): SGHRS, YFSETQ. The CDR3 nucleotides read TGCGCCAGCAGGGATGGCGGGGCTACTGAAGCTTTCTTT. It is translated as CASRDGGATEAFF.